One and the same sample provided the 17 T cell receptor beta chains below, sequenced in a study of cytomegalovirus exposure and HLA in healthy donors (dated by TCRdb to 2017 to 2019). The library was obtained by the immunoSEQ multiplex PCR assay. As stored in TCRdb, this immuneACCESS dataset retains in-frame rearrangements with V and J assigned. A fraction of the clones does not appear; measured against another copy, unresolved V genes explain less than half of the discrepancy, and the remainder lacks a known reason. Within this sample are 250,000 or so clones, with 90% of them counted one time only. The top ten clonotypes cover under 0.45% of the sample. The sequencing sample was made of PBMCs. Source of these receptors: a woman aged 18 to 35 in good health and CMV-seronegative.

V gene TRBV7-9 combines with J gene TRBJ2-1, with TRBD2 identical over 8 bases. J lost 8 bases, V lost 6 bases, and 12 bases had no gene match. Per the germline V gene, CDR1 is SEHNR and CDR2 is FQNEAQ (reference sequence). CDR3 size: 15 residues. Written as DNA, the CDR3 is TGTGCCAGCAGACTCGGACTAGCTGGTTCGGATGAGCAGTTCTTC. It encodes CASRLGLAGSDEQFF.

Regarding this clone: A read error may produce the germline difference seen at one junction end. The chain uses TRBV19 and TRBJ2-5, with 7 bases that match TRBD1. From germline, CDR1 is LNHDA and CDR2 SQIVND (reference sequence). CDR3 size: 13 residues. The CDR3, as DNA: TGTGCCAGTACGGGGACAGAGGGAGAGTCCCAGTACTTC. This gives the protein CASTGTEGESQYF.

This rearrangement joins TRBV18 to TRBJ1-5; D uncertain. Germline CDR1 and CDR2: KGHSH and LQKENI. The CDR3 length is 15 residues. V shed 6 bases and J shed 8 bases, with 20 bases lying between them. The CDR3 nucleotides are TGTGCCAGCTCGCCCGAACGGAGTCGCCGGAAGCCCCAGCATTTT. This gives the protein CASSPERSRRKPQHF.

The chain links TRBV5-1 to TRBJ2-7, with 7 bases aligning to TRBD1. Trimming took 4 bases from V and 5 from J; bases not matched to a gene: 6. Germline V lookup: CDR1 SGHRS, CDR2 YFSETQ. The CDR3 totals 13 residues. Written as DNA, the CDR3 is TGCGCCAGCAGCCATGGGACAGAGGACGAGCAGTACGTC. Protein: CASSHGTEDEQYV.

A single count supports this clone. The chain couples TRBV11-2 to TRBJ2-1; 7 positions agree with TRBD2. Per germline, CDR1 SGHAT and CDR2 FQNNGV. V lost 3 bases to trimming and J lost 4 bases; unmatched junction nucleotides: 3. This CDR3 is built from 14 residues. The CDR3 DNA reads as TGTGCCAGCAGCTTGGGAGGGGTGTACAATGAGCAGTTCTTC. Its protein product is CASSLGGVYNEQFF.

The CDR3 reads CASSLGGQANYEQYV. As DNA, the CDR3 is TGTGCCAGCAGCTTAGGAGGACAGGCCAACTACGAGCAGTACGTC. The rearrangement uses TRBV7-9 and TRBJ2-7; TRBD1 matches at 7 bases. CDR1 SEHNR and CDR2 FQNEAQ come from the germline V gene (reference sequence). Trimming took 1 base from V and 3 from J; bases not matched to a gene: 6. The CDR3 length is 15 residues.

The CDR3 protein is CASSQGQQNQPQHF. The CDR3 region has the DNA TGTGCCAGCTCACAGGGACAGCAAAATCAGCCCCAGCATTTT. The rearrangement uses TRBV18 and TRBJ1-5; 7 nucleotides line up with TRBD1. V gave up 4 bases and J gave up 4 bases; unmatched junction bases: 4. The length of the CDR3 is 14 residues. Germline V lookup: CDR1 KGHSH, CDR2 LQKENI.

The rearrangement uses TRBV7-9 and TRBJ2-5, with 9 bases matching TRBD1. V shed 5 bases and J 5 bases; nucleotides not matched to a gene: 6. CDR3 length: 14 residues. CDR1 is SEHNR, CDR2 FQNEAQ, per germline (reference sequence). In nucleotides, the CDR3 is TGTGCCAGCAGCGAGGGACAGGGTCTGGAGACCCAGTACTTC. Translation: CASSEGQGLETQYF. Complete variable domain (other parts from reference TRBV7-9 and TRBJ2-5): DTGVSQNPRHKITKRGQNVTFRCDPISEHNRLYWYRQTLGQGPEFLTYFQNEAQLEKSRLLSDRFSAERPKGSFSTLEIQRTEQGDSAMYLCASSEGQGLETQYFGPGTRLLVL.

The chain couples TRBV7-9 to TRBJ2-3; TRBD1 is a possible D gene (6 bases). The CDR3 covers 16 residues. Trimming shortened V by 4 bases and J by 0 bases, and 14 bases separated the two germline ends. Germline CDR1 and CDR2: SEHNR and FQNEAQ (reference sequence). The CDR3 here is CASSSGQRASTDTQYF. For the CDR3, the DNA is TGTGCCAGCAGCTCCGGACAGAGAGCTAGCACAGATACGCAGTATTTT. Supplemented by reference TRBV7-9 and TRBJ2-3, the full variable domain reads DTGVSQNPRHKITKRGQNVTFRCDPISEHNRLYWYRQTLGQGPEFLTYFQNEAQLEKSRLLSDRFSAERPKGSFSTLEIQRTEQGDSAMYLCASSSGQRASTDTQYFGPGTRLTVL.

This clone has just one count. V gene TRBV15 combines with J gene TRBJ1-5; 8 bases map to TRBD1. The CDR3 runs to 15 residues. V shed 0 bases and J 6 bases; nucleotides not matched to a gene: 4. Germline values: CDR1 LNHNV, CDR2 YYDKDF (reference sequence). The CDR3 loop reads CATSREDRAPQPQHF. The CDR3 DNA is TGTGCCACCAGCAGAGAGGACAGGGCACCTCAGCCCCAGCATTTT.

The rearrangement joins TRBV28 to TRBJ1-1, with a tentative D call TRBD1 (6 bases). CDR1 MDHEN and CDR2 SYDVKM come from the germline V gene. V lost 10 bases to trimming and J lost 4 bases, with 16 bases between them. This CDR3 region has 13 residues. The CDR3 protein is CATTEYRATEAFF. DNA for the CDR3: TGTGCCACCACGGAATACAGGGCCACTGAAGCTTTCTTT.

Written as DNA, the CDR3 is TGTGCCAGCAGTTACTCGACGGGAGCCGGAAACACCATATATTTT. Protein product: CASSYSTGAGNTIYF. The J gene is TRBJ1-3, the V gene TRBV6-5; no clear D gene. With 0 bases removed from V and 4 bases from J, the gap between germline ends came to 10 bases. This CDR3 is 15 amino acids long. The germline V gene has CDR1 MNHEY and CDR2 SVGAGI.

V is TRBV18 and J is TRBJ2-7; no clear D gene. This CDR3 region has 14 residues. V was cut by 2 bases and J by 2 bases, with 10 bases left in between. The V gene's germline CDR1 is KGHSH and CDR2 LQKENI. DNA for the CDR3: TGTGCCAGCTCACCAAGCGCCTCTACCTACGAGCAGTACGTC. It translates to CASSPSASTYEQYV.

The chain is built from TRBV7-9 and TRBJ2-1; 9 bases match TRBD1. The ends lost 2 bases at V and 10 bases at J; junction bases unmatched: 9. The germline V gene has CDR1 SEHNR and CDR2 FQNEAQ (reference sequence). CDR3 size: 15 residues. The CDR3 nucleotides read TGTGCCAGCAGCTTACCCCCGGGACAGGGTCAGGAGCAGTTCTTC. Translated, it gives CASSLPPGQGQEQFF.

This clone was counted once. V usage is TRBV28 and J usage is TRBJ2-5; 15 bases match TRBD2. The CDR3 totals 15 residues. V lost 8 bases to trimming and J lost 7 bases; unmatched junction nucleotides: 8. Germline lookup yields CDR1 MDHEN and CDR2 SYDVKM. The CDR3 region has the DNA TGTGCCAGCTGGACTAGCGGGGGGGAATATGGGACCCAGTACTTC. Amino acids: CASWTSGGEYGTQYF.

This chain joins TRBV10-3 and TRBJ1-5; TRBD1 might be the D (5 bases). Germline loops: CDR1 ENHRY, CDR2 SYGVKD. This CDR3 is 15 amino acids long. V gave up 3 bases and J gave up 5 bases, with 14 bases separating them. The DNA of the CDR3 is TGTGCCATCAGTGAATGGGGGAGGGTTGATCAGCCCCAGCATTTT. Translated, it gives CAISEWGRVDQPQHF.

The rearrangement uses TRBV15 and TRBJ1-1, with 10 bases aligning to TRBD1. CDR1 LNHNV and CDR2 YYDKDF come from the germline V gene (reference sequence). The CDR3 consists of 15 residues. The V gene end was trimmed by 8 bases and the J gene end by 4 bases; junction bases not matched to a gene: 10. The CDR3 reads CATGGTGVAGTEAFF. CDR3 DNA: TGTGCCACCGGCGGGACAGGGGTAGCGGGCACTGAAGCTTTCTTT.